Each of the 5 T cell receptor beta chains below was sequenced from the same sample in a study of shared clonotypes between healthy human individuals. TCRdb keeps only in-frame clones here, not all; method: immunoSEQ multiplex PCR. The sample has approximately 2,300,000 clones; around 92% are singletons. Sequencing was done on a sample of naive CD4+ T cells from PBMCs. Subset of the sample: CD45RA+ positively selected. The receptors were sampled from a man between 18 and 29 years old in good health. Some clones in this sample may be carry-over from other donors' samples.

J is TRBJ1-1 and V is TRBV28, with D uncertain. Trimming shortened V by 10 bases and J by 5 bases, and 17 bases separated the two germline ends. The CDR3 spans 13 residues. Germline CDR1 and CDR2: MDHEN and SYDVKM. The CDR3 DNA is TGTGCCACCGAAGCGCTGGTGCGAACTGAAGCTTTCTTT. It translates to CATEALVRTEAFF.

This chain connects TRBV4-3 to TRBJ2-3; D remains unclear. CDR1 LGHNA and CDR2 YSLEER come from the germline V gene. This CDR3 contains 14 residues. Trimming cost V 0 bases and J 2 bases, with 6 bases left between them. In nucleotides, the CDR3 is TGCGCCAGCAGCCAAGAAAGCTTCACAGATACGCAGTATTTT. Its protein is CASSQESFTDTQYF.

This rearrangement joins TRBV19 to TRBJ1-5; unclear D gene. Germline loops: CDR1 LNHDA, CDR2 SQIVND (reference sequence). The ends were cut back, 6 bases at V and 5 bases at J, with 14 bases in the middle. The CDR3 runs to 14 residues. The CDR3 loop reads CASSPRREDQPQHF. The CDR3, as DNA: TGTGCCAGTAGCCCTCGGAGGGAGGATCAGCCCCAGCATTTT.

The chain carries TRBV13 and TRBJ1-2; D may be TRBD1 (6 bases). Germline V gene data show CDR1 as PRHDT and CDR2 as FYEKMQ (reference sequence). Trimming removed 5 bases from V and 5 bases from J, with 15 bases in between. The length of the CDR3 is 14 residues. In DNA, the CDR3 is TGTGCCAGCAGCCGGACAGCGGGGGAGTATGGCTACACCTTC. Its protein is CASSRTAGEYGYTF.

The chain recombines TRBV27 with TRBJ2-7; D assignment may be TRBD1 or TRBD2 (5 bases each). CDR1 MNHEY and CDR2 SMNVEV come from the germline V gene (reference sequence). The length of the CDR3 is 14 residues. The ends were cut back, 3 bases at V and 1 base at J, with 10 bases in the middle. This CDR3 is CASSLGPGSYEQYF. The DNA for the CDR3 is TGTGCCAGCAGTTTGGGACCGGGTTCCTACGAGCAGTACTTC.